Each of the 7 T cell receptor beta chains below was sequenced from the same sample in a study of cytomegalovirus exposure and HLA in healthy donors. Amplification used 60 Vbeta primers and 13 Jbeta primers. The method was immunoSEQ multiplex PCR; TCRdb's version includes in-frame clones alone and lacks a portion of them. The sample has approximately 250,000 clones; roughly 81% are singletons. Sequences were obtained from PBMCs. The receptors originated from a girl aged 2 to 9 in good health and CMV-seronegative.

The rearrangement uses TRBV2 and TRBJ1-6, with a tentative D call TRBD1 (5 bases). Germline-derived CDR1 and CDR2 are SNHLY and FYNNEI. The CDR3 runs 14 residues. Trimming cost V 5 bases and J 9 bases, with 14 bases left between them. The CDR3 nucleotides are TGTGCCAGCAGTACCGGGACTAACCGTTCACCCCTCCACTTT. Translating it yields CASSTGTNRSPLHF.

The genes are TRBV30 and TRBJ2-7; no clear D. V was trimmed by 3 bases and J by 1 base, leaving 4 bases between them. The germline CDR1 and CDR2 sequences are GTSNPN and SVGIG (reference sequence). This CDR3 has 11 residues. CDR3 sequence: CAWRQSYEQYF. The CDR3 bases are TGTGCCTGGAGACAGTCCTACGAGCAGTACTTC.

CDR3: CASSVLASGAQETQYF. Written as DNA, the CDR3 is TGTGCCAGCAGTGTTTTGGCTAGCGGGGCACAAGAGACCCAGTACTTC. The chain has TRBV6-1 and TRBJ2-5; 9 nucleotides align to TRBD2. CDR1 is MNHNS, CDR2 SASEGT, per germline. The ends lost 4 bases at V and 2 bases at J; junction bases unmatched: 8. This CDR3 region has 16 residues.

This clone appeared a few times. V is TRBV6-5 and J is TRBJ1-1; D not resolved. V was shortened by 8 bases and J by 0 bases, with 10 bases between the two germline ends. The CDR3 extends over 13 amino acids. Germline V gives CDR1 MNHEY, CDR2 SVGAGI. This CDR3 is CASAFRMNTEAFF. The DNA for the CDR3 is TGTGCCAGCGCGTTCCGAATGAACACTGAAGCTTTCTTT.

V gene TRBV6-5 combines with J gene TRBJ2-1; a possible D gene is TRBD2 (6 bases). The CDR3 runs to 15 residues. Germline CDR1 MNHEY, CDR2 SVGAGI. V was shortened by 4 bases and J by 0 bases, with 10 bases between the two germline ends. CDR3 bases: TGTGCCAGCAGTTTCGTGGGGGGCTCCTACAATGAGCAGTTCTTC. This translates into CASSFVGGSYNEQFF.

The chain links TRBV6-5 to TRBJ1-2, with 9 bases fitting TRBD1. Per the germline V gene, CDR1 is MNHEY and CDR2 is SVGAGI. V lost 3 bases, J lost 5 bases, and 4 bases stayed unmatched. This CDR3 region has 14 residues. In nucleotides, the CDR3 is TGTGCCAGCAGTTATGGGACAGGGCAATATGGCTACACCTTC. This translates into CASSYGTGQYGYTF.

This clone was detected once. V gene TRBV4-1 combines with J gene TRBJ1-4; TRBD1 matches 12 bases. The CDR3 is 15 residues long. V was clipped by 1 base and J by 8 bases; unmatched bases: 2. Germline V lookup: CDR1 MGHRA, CDR2 YSYEKL. The CDR3 reads CASSQGGTGGEKLFF. Here the CDR3 DNA reads TGCGCCAGCAGCCAAGGAGGGACAGGGGGCGAAAAACTGTTTTTT.